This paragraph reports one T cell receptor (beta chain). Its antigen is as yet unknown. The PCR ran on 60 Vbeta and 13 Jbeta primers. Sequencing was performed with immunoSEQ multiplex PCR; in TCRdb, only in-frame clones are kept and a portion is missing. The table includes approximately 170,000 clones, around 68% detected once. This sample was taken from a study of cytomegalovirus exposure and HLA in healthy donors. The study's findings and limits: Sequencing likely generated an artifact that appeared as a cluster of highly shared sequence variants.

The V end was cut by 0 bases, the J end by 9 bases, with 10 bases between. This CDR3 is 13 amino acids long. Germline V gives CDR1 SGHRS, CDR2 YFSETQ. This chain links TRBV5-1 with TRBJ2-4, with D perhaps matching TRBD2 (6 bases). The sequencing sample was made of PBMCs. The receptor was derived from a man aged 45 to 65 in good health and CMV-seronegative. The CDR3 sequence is CASSLDGGSIQYF. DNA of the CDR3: TGCGCCAGCAGCTTGGATGGGGGGAGCATTCAGTACTTC.